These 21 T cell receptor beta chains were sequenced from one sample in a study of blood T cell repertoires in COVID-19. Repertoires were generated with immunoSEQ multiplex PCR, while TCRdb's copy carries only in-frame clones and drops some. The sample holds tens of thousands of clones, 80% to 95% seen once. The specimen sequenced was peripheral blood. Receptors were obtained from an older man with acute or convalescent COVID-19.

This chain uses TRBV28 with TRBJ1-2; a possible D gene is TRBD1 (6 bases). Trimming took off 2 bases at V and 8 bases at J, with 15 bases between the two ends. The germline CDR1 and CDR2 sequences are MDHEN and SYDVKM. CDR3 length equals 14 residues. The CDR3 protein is CASSLPGRGNGYTF. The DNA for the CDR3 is TGTGCCAGCAGTTTACCTGGCAGGGGTAACGGCTACACCTTC.

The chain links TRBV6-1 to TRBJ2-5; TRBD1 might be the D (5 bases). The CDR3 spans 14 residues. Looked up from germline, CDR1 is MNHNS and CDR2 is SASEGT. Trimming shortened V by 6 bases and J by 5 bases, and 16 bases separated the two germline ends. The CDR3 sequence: CASSAPGRGETQYF. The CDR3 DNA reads TGTGCCAGCAGCGCGCCGGGTAGGGGCGAGACCCAGTACTTC.

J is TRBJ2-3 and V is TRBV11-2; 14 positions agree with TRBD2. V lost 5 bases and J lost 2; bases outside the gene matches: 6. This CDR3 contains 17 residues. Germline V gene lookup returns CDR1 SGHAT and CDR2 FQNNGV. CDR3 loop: CASSRLAGGRPTDTQYF. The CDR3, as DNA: TGTGCCAGCAGCCGACTAGCGGGGGGGCGACCCACAGATACGCAGTATTTT.

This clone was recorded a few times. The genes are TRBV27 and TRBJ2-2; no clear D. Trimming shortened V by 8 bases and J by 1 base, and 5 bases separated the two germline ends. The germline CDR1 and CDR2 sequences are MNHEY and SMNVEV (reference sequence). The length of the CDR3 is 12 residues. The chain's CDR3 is CASGRNTGELFF. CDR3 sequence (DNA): TGTGCCAGCGGGCGGAACACCGGGGAGCTGTTTTTT.

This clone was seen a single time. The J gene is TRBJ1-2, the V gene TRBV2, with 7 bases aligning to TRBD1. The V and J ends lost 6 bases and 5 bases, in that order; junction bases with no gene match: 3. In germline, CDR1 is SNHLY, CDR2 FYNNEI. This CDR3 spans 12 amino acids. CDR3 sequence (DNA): TGTGCCAGCAGCGGACAGGTTTATGGCTACACCTTC. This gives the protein CASSGQVYGYTF.

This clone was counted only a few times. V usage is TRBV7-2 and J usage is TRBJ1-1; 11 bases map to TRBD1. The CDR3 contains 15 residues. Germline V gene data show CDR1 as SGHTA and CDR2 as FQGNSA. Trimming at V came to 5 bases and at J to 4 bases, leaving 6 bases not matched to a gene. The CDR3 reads CASSVPGTGGTEAFF. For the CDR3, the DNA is TGTGCCAGCAGCGTGCCCGGGACAGGGGGCACTGAAGCTTTCTTT.

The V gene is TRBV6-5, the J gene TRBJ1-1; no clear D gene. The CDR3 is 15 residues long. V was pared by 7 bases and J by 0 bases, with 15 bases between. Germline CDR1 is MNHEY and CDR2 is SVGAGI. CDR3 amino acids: CASTDRRSMNTEAFF. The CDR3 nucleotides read TGTGCCAGCACAGACCGACGGAGTATGAACACTGAAGCTTTCTTT.

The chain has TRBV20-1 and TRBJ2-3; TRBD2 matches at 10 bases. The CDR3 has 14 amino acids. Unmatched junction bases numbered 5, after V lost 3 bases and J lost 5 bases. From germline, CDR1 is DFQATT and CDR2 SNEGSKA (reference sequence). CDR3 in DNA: TGCAGTGCTAGTGCTAGCGGGGGAATAGATACGCAGTATTTT. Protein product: CSASASGGIDTQYF.

The CDR3 sequence is CASSERGTGVGGYTF. In DNA, the CDR3 is TGTGCCAGCAGTGAAAGAGGGACAGGGGTGGGTGGCTACACCTTC. The V gene is TRBV6-1, the J gene TRBJ1-2; 10 bases match TRBD1. After removal of 2 bases from V and 7 bases from J, the junction contained 7 bases not matched to a gene. Germline CDR1 is MNHNS and CDR2 is SASEGT. The CDR3 totals 15 residues.

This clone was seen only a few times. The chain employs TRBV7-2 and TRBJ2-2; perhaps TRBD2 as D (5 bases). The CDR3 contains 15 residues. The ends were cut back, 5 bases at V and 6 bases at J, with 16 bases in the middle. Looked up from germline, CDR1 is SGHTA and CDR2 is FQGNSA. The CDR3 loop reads CASSPGWAGAGELFF. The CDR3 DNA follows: TGTGCCAGCAGCCCCGGGTGGGCGGGCGCCGGGGAGCTGTTTTTT. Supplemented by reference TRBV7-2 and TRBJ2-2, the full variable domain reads GAGVSQSPSNKVTEKGKDVELRCDPISGHTALYWYRQSLGQGLEFLIYFQGNSAPDKSGLPSDRFSAERTGGSVSTLTIQRTQQEDSAVYLCASSPGWAGAGELFFGEGSRLTVL.

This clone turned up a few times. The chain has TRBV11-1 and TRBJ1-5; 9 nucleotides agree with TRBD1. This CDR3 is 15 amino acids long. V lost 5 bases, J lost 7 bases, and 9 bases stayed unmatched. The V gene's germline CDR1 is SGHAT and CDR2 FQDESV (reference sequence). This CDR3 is CASSPGTGSHQPQHF. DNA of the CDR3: TGTGCCAGCAGCCCCGGGACAGGGAGTCACCAGCCCCAGCATTTT.

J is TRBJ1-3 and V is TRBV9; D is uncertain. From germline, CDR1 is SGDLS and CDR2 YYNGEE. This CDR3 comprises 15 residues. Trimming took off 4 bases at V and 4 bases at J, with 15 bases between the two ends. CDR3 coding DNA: TGTGCCAGCAGCCCGGGGTCAATCGGGGGAAACACCATATATTTT. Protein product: CASSPGSIGGNTIYF.

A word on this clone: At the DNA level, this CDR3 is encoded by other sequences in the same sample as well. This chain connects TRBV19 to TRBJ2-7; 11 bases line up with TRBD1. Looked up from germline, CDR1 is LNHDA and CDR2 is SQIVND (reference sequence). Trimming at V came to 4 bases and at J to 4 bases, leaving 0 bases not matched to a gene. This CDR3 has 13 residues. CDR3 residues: CASSRDRGYEQYF. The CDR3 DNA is TGTGCCAGTAGTAGGGACAGGGGGTACGAGCAGTACTTC.

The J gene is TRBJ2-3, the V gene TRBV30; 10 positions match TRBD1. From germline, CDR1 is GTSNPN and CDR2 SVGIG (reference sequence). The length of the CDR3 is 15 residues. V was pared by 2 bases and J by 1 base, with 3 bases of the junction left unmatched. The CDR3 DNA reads TGTGCCTGGAGTATGGGGACAGGGGGCACAGATACGCAGTATTTT. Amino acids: CAWSMGTGGTDTQYF.

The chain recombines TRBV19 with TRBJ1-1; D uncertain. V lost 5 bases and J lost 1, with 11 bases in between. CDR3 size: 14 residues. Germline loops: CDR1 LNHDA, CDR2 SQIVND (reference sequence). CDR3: CASSHGRGNTEAFF. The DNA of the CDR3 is TGTGCCAGTAGTCACGGTCGAGGGAACACTGAAGCTTTCTTT.

The CDR3 loop reads CASTSPQQPQHF. DNA for the CDR3: TGTGCCAGCACCTCTCCCCAGCAGCCCCAGCATTTT. The chain recombines TRBV2 with TRBJ1-5, with D uncertain. Germline V gives CDR1 SNHLY, CDR2 FYNNEI. The germline V and J ends were trimmed by 7 bases and 7 bases, with 11 bases remaining between them. The CDR3 covers 12 residues. Full variable domain (remainder filled in from reference TRBV2 and TRBJ1-5): EPEVTQTPSHQVTQMGQEVILRCVPISNHLYFYWYRQILGQKVEFLVSFYNNEISEKSEIFDDQFSVERPDGSNFTLKIRSTKLEDSAMYFCASTSPQQPQHFGDGTRLSIL.

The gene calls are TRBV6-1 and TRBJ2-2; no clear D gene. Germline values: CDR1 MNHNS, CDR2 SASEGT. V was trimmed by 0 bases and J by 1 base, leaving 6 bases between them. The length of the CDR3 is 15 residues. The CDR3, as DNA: TGTGCCAGCAGTGAAGCGGTGCGGAACACCGGGGAGCTGTTTTTT. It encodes CASSEAVRNTGELFF.

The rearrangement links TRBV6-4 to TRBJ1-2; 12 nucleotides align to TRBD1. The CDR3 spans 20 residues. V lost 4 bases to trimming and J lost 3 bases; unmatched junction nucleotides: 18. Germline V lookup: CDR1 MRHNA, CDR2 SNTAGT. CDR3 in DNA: TGTGCCAGCAGTGCCGCCCCTTCGGGACAGGGGGCCGCGTTACACTATGGCTACACCTTC. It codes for CASSAAPSGQGAALHYGYTF.

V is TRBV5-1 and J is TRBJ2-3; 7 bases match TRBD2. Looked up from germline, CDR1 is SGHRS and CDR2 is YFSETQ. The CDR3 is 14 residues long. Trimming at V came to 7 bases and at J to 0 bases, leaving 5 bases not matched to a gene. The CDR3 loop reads CASAGLLSTDTQYF. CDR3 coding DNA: TGCGCCAGCGCGGGACTACTAAGCACAGATACGCAGTATTTT. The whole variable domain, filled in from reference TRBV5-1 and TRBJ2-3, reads KAGVTQTPRYLIKTRGQQVTLSCSPISGHRSVSWYQQTPGQGLQFLFEYFSETQRNKGNFPGRFSGRQFSNSRSEMNVSTLELGDSALYLCASAGLLSTDTQYFGPGTRLTVL.

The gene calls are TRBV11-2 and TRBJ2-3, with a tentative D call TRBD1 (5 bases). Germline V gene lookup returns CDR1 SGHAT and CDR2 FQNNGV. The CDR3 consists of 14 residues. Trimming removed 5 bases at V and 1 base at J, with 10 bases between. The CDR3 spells CASSPLGGTDTQYF. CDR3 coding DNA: TGTGCCAGCAGCCCCCTAGGGGGCACAGATACGCAGTATTTT.

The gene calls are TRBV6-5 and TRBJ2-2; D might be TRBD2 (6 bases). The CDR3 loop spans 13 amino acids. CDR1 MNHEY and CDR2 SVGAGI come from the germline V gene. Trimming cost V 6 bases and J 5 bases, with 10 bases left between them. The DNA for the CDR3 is TGTGCCAGCAGGATAGGGACTACCGGGGAGCTGTTTTTT. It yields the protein CASRIGTTGELFF.